This T cell receptor (beta chain) was found in a study of cytomegalovirus exposure and HLA in healthy donors. General study results and limits: When a later analysis compared HLA-associated TCR beta chains with equally common others, the HLA-associated chains turned out to be more clonally expanded and to have lower generation probabilities. According to a later analysis, most TCR beta chains associated with CMV appeared HLA-restricted. Association of a missense DCLRE1C variant with TCR beta V- and J-gene trimming was reported in a later analysis. Across donors, sequencing depth was assumed by presence/absence analyses to be roughly uniform.

Looked up from germline, CDR1 is ENHRY and CDR2 is SYGVKD. The J segment lost 7 bases and the V segment lost 4 bases, leaving 5 bases of the junction unmatched. The CDR3 length is 14 residues. As for this clone: Antigen: not known.

Vbeta (60) and Jbeta (13) primers were used in the PCR. Profiled with immunoSEQ multiplex PCR; TCRdb holds only in-frame clones, not every one. The data show some 76,000 clones, approximately 84% seen once. The receptor was derived from a woman aged 45-60 years in good health and CMV-seronegative. The V and J genes are TRBV10-3 and TRBJ2-1, with 9 bases matching TRBD1. The sequenced sample consisted of PBMCs. CDR3 sequence (DNA): TGTGCCATCAGTGGCCAAGGACAGGGGAATGAGCAGTTCTTC. Residues: CAISGQGQGNEQFF.